This T cell receptor beta chain was identified during a study of control samples from healthy donors and cancer patients. This table comes from immunoSEQ multiplex PCR, and its TCRdb copy is limited to in-frame clones, with some not included. The table has around 120,000 clones, 80% to 95% seen once. The germline V gene has CDR1 MDHEN and CDR2 SYDVKM. The CDR3 extends over 15 amino acids. Trimming shortened V by 2 bases and J by 5 bases, and 12 bases separated the two germline ends. The sequence derives from a woman younger than 30 in good health. The chain couples TRBV28 to TRBJ2-2; D gene uncertain. The sequencing input was blood. CDR3 sequence (DNA): TGTGCCAGCAGTTTAGGGCCTTCATCTACCGGGGAGCTGTTTTTT. This codes for CASSLGPSSTGELFF.